This T cell receptor beta chain was identified in a study of cytomegalovirus exposure and HLA in healthy donors. Amplification used 60 Vbeta primers and 13 Jbeta primers. Repertoires were generated with immunoSEQ multiplex PCR, while TCRdb's copy carries only in-frame clones and drops some. This repertoire shows 150,000 or so clones, roughly 85% found once; its top ten account for around 1.5%. The study's findings and limits: Most TCR beta V segments were productive about 87% or about 30% of the time in an earlier analysis.

Trimming cost V 5 bases and J 4 bases; bases outside gene matches: 7. CDR1 SGDLS and CDR2 YYNGEE come from the germline V gene. The CDR3 has 15 amino acids. About this clone: Its target is not known.

The rearrangement uses TRBV9 and TRBJ1-3; TRBD1 agrees at 9 bases. The sequence was obtained from a male donor in good health and CMV-seronegative. The sample was PBMCs. The CDR3 nucleotides are TGTGCCAGCAGTGCGGACAGGGGAGAAGGAAACACCATATATTTT. Translation: CASSADRGEGNTIYF. Using reference TRBV9 and TRBJ1-3 for the parts outside the CDR3, the full variable domain is DSGVTQTPKHLITATGQRVTLRCSPRSGDLSVYWYQQSLDQGLQFLIQYYNGEERAKGNILERFSAQQFPDLHSELNLSSLELGDSALYFCASSADRGEGNTIYFGEGSWLTVV.